This T cell receptor (beta chain) was sequenced in a study of T cell repertoires in cytomegalovirus infection. The wider study: Public TCR beta signatures marked donors with CMV infection and the matching HLA. The study's findings and limits: HLA-C-restricted CMV-specific TCR beta clonotypes were dominant in the ex vivo response. Frequencies of public TCR beta families were cumulated, and this identified carriers of CMV plus the relevant HLA.

TCRdb re-derived calls from the reads in MiXCR, one entry per CDR3 protein. The sample yields about 230,000 distinct CDR3 sequences, 20% to 25% seen once. This clonotype has at least ten counts. What it binds is unknown. Specimen: CD8+ T cells from PBMCs. This TCR came from a human donor in good health (CMV status not recorded). Some clones in this sample may be carry-over from other donors' samples.

CDR3 nucleotides: TGTGCCAGCAGTTTAAATCGGGACTCGACGGAATACGAGCAGTACTTC. It specifies CASSLNRDSTEYEQYF. This chain links TRBV6-2 or TRBV6-3 with TRBJ2-7, with D perhaps matching TRBD2 (6 bases). The germline V gene has CDR1 MNHEY and CDR2 SVGEGT. The germline V and J ends were trimmed by 4 bases and 4 bases, with 20 bases remaining between them. This CDR3 has 16 amino acids.